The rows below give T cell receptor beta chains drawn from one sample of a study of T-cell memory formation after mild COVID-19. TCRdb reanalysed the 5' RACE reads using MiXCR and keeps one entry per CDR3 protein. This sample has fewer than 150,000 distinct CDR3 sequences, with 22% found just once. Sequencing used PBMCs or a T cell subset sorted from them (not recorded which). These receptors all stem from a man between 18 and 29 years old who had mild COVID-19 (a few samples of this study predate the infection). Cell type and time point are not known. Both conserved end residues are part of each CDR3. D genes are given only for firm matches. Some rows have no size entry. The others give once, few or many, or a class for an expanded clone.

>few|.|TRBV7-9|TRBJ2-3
TGTGCCAGCAGCCCCCAACAGGGGAGGAGAACAGATACGCAGTATTTT
CASSPQQGRRTDTQYF
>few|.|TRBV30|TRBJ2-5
TGTGCCTGGAAGCGTCCTAGCCCCAAAGAGACCCAGTACTTC
CAWKRPSPKETQYF
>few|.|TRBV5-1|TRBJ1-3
TGCGCCAGCAGGTTGCAGGGACTCTCTGGAAACACCATATATTTT
CASRLQGLSGNTIYF
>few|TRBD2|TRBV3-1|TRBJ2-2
TGTGCCAGTACCGGGACTAGCGCGAACACCGGGGAGCTGTTTTTT
CASTGTSANTGELFF
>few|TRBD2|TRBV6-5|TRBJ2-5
TGTGCCAGCAGTTCGACTAGCGGGGAAGGAGAGACCCAGTACTTC
CASSSTSGEGETQYF
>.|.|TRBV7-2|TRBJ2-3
TGTGCCAGCAGCACGCAGGCTTCAGATACGCAGTATTTT
CASSTQASDTQYF
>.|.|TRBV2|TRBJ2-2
TGTGCCAGCACCGACTTAGACACCGGGGAGCTGTTTTTT
CASTDLDTGELFF
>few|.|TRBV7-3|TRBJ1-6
TGTGCCAGCAGCTTGTCGCCTGGGGCCCGGTCACCCCTCCACTTT
CASSLSPGARSPLHF
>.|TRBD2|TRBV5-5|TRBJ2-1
TGTGCCAGCAACCCCTTGGGACTAGCTCTGGTCAATGAGCAGTTCTTC
CASNPLGLALVNEQFF
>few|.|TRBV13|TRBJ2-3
TGTGCCAGCAGCGGGGCGAGCACAGATACGCAGTATTTT
CASSGASTDTQYF
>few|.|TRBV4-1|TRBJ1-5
TGCGCCAGCAGCCACTCGTCCGGGGCTGGACAGCCCCAGCATTTT
CASSHSSGAGQPQHF
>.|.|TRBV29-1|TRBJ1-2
TGCAGCGGGGTGGGAAAGTATGGCTACACCTTC
CSGVGKYGYTF
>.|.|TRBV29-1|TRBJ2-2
TGCAGCGTTTCCGAACGCACCGGGGAGCTGTTTTTT
CSVSERTGELFF
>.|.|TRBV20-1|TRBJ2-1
TGCAGTGCTAGAGAGGCGGAGAGCTCCTACAATGAGCAGTTCTTC
CSAREAESSYNEQFF
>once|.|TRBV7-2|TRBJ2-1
TGTGCCAGCAGCTTCCGGGGTCCGGAGCAGTTCTTC
CASSFRGPEQFF
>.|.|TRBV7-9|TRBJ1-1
TGTGCCAGCAGCTTAGCTCCGGGACCGGGGACTGAAGCTTTCTTT
CASSLAPGPGTEAFF
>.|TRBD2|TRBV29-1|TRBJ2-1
TGCAGCGTTGAAGATCCTAGGGCCCGGGGACTAGCGACCAATGAGCAGTTCTTC
CSVEDPRARGLATNEQFF
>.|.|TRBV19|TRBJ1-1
TGTGCCAGTAGTATTGGTGTGAACACTGAAGCTTTCTTT
CASSIGVNTEAFF
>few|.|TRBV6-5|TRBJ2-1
TGTGCCTCCTACGGGGGAAATGAGCAGTTCTTC
CASYGGNEQFF
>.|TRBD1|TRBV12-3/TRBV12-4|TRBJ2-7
TGTGCCAGCAGTCGAGCACAGGGGGGAGAGCAGTACTTC
CASSRAQGGEQYF